These 7 T cell receptor beta chains came from one sample sequenced in a study of cytomegalovirus exposure and HLA in healthy donors. The study ran its PCR with 60 Vbeta and 13 Jbeta primers. TCRdb's copy holds only in-frame clones and misses some; the assay was immunoSEQ multiplex PCR. The sample records roughly 240,000 clones, over 75% being singletons. Sequencing was carried out using PBMCs. The receptors come from a boy younger than 18 in good health and CMV-seronegative.

CDR3 bases: TGTGCCAGCAGCTTACGTTCGGACAGGGTAAACACCGGGGAGCTGTTTTTT. It encodes CASSLRSDRVNTGELFF. The V gene is TRBV27, the J gene TRBJ2-2; TRBD1 matches 8 bases. Germline V gives CDR1 MNHEY, CDR2 SMNVEV (reference sequence). The junction had 11 bases not matched to a gene; V was cut back by 6 bases and J by 2 bases. The CDR3 sequence is 17 residues long.

The chain uses TRBV7-9 and TRBJ1-1, with D possibly TRBD1 on 6 matching bases. V lost 4 bases and J 4 bases, leaving 16 bases between the germline ends. The CDR3 spans 15 residues. CDR1 SEHNR and CDR2 FQNEAQ come from the germline V gene (reference sequence). This CDR3 is CASSSSRQAGTEAFF. For the CDR3, the DNA is TGTGCCAGCAGCTCGAGCCGACAGGCGGGCACTGAAGCTTTCTTT.

A word on this clone: The same CDR3 is also encoded by other DNA sequences in this sample. The chain uses TRBV27 and TRBJ1-2; TRBD1 might be the D (6 bases). Trimming shortened V by 8 bases and J by 8 bases, and 15 bases separated the two germline ends. CDR1 is MNHEY, CDR2 SMNVEV, per germline (reference sequence). The CDR3 is 12 residues long. CDR3 sequence reads: CASARAGAGYTF. Written as DNA, the CDR3 is TGTGCCAGCGCTCGGGCGGGGGCGGGCTACACCTTC.

The rearrangement joins TRBV12-5 to TRBJ1-2; 12 bases match TRBD1. The CDR3 is made up of 17 amino acids. J lost 3 bases, V lost 6 bases, and 11 bases had no gene match. Per the germline V gene, CDR1 is LGHNT and CDR2 is FRNRAP. CDR3 in DNA: TGTGCTAGTGGCCCCGGTTGGGGACAGGGGGCGGACTATGGCTACACCTTC. It encodes CASGPGWGQGADYGYTF.

The sample holds a few counts of this clone. V usage is TRBV6-6 and J usage is TRBJ1-2, with a weak D call TRBD1 (6 bases). V was cut by 6 bases and J by 0 bases, with 11 bases left in between. This CDR3 contains 14 residues. Germline CDR1 reads MNHNY; CDR2 reads SVGAGI (reference sequence). The CDR3 protein is CASRQGQANYGYTF. The CDR3 DNA reads TGTGCCAGCAGACAGGGCCAGGCTAACTATGGCTACACCTTC.

J is TRBJ2-1 and V is TRBV18; D remains unclear. The CDR3 spans 15 residues. The V gene lost 1 base and the J gene lost 8 bases, with 15 bases spanning the gap. Looked up from germline, CDR1 is KGHSH and CDR2 is LQKENI. The CDR3 region is CASSPLLLLPDEQFF. CDR3 DNA sequence: TGTGCCAGCTCACCACTTCTCCTCCTGCCGGATGAGCAGTTCTTC.

The V call is TRBV7-9, the J call TRBJ2-1, with D possibly TRBD1 on 5 matching bases. In germline, CDR1 is SEHNR, CDR2 FQNEAQ (reference sequence). The CDR3 runs to 12 residues. Trimming took off 3 bases at V and 8 bases at J, with 8 bases between the two ends. The CDR3 spells CASSFTGDEQFF. The CDR3 coding sequence is TGTGCCAGCAGCTTCACAGGCGATGAGCAGTTCTTC.